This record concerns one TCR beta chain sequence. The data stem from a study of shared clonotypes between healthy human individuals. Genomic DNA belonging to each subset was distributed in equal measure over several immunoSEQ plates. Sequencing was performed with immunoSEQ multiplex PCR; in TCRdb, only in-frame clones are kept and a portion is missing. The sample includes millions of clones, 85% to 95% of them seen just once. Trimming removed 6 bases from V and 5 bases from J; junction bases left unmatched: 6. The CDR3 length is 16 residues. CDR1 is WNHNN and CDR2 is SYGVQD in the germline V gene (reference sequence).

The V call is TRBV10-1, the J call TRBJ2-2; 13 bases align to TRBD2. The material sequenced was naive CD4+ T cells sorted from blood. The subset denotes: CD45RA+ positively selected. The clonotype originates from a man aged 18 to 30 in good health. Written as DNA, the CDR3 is TGCGCCAGCAGCACCGGACTAGCGGGGGTTACCGGGGAGCTGTTTTTT. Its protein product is CASSTGLAGVTGELFF.